This entry is about one TCR beta chain. Its antigen is unknown. The CDR3 covers 13 residues. V was trimmed by 1 base and J by 3 bases, leaving 9 bases between them. The germline CDR1 and CDR2 sequences are GTSNPN and SVGIG (reference sequence). This table comes from immunoSEQ multiplex PCR, and its TCRdb copy is limited to in-frame clones, with some not included. Of roughly 49,000 clones in the sample, 80% to 90% were seen once. Documented time point: recipient sample about 28 days before transplant, after cytoreduction. This sample was taken from a study of T cell clonotyping in hematopoietic cell transplantation. Points from the study as a whole: Graft donor and pretransplant recipient Inverse Simpson Index values predicted broader posttransplant TCR diversity. Without cell sorting, CD4 versus CD8 contributions remain unresolved.

The chain is built from TRBV30 and TRBJ1-2; TRBD1 might be the D (5 bases). Sequenced material: peripheral blood mononuclear cells, taken before stem cell transplant. This sequence originates from a man aged 55 to 70 with biphenotypic leukemia. Some clones in this sample may be carry-over from other donors' samples. CDR3 bases: TGTGCCTGGAGTGATCGAGGGGACTATGGCTACACCTTC. Amino acids: CAWSDRGDYGYTF.